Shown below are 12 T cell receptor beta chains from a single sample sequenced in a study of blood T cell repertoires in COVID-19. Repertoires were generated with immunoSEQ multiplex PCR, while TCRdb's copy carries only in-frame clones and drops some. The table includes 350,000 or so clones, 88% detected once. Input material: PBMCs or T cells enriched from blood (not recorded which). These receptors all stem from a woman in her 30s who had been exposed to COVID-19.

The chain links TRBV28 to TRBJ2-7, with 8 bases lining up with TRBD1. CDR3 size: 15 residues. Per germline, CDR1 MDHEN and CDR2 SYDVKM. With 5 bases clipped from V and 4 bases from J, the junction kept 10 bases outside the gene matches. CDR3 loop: CASSHPGTGLYEQYF. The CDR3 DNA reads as TGTGCCAGCAGTCATCCCGGGACAGGCTTGTACGAGCAGTACTTC.

CDR3 nucleotides: TGTGCCAGCAGACTACTTCAGGGGATGGTGAACACTGAAGCTTTCTTT. It encodes CASRLLQGMVNTEAFF. The chain links TRBV28 to TRBJ1-1; possible D gene TRBD1, 6 bases. Germline CDR1 MDHEN, CDR2 SYDVKM. Trimming left V 6 bases short and J 0 bases short, with 17 bases between. The CDR3 is made up of 16 amino acids.

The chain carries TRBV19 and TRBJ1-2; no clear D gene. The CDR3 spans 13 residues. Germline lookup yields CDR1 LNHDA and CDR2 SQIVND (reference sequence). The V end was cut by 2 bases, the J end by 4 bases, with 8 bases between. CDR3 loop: CASSIYSTYGYTF. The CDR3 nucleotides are TGTGCCAGTAGTATATACAGCACCTATGGCTACACCTTC.

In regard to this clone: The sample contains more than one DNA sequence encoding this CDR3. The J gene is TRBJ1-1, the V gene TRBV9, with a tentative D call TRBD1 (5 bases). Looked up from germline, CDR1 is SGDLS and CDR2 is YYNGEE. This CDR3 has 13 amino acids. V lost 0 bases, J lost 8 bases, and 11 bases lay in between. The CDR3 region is CASSVGGGGEAFF. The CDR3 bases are TGTGCCAGCAGCGTAGGAGGCGGGGGGGAAGCTTTCTTT.

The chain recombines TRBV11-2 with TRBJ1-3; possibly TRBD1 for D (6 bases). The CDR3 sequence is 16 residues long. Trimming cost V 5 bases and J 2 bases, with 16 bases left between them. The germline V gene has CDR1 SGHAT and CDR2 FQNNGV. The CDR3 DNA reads TGTGCCAGCAGCCTAACAGGGCCCAGCGCTGGAAACACCATATATTTT. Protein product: CASSLTGPSAGNTIYF.

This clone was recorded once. For the CDR3, the DNA is TGCAGCGTTGCCCGAGGGACAGTCAATGAAAAACTGTTTTTT. This codes for CSVARGTVNEKLFF. J is TRBJ1-4 and V is TRBV29-1; 7 bases map to TRBD1. The ends lost 4 bases at V and 5 bases at J; junction bases unmatched: 7. The CDR3 consists of 14 residues. Germline CDR1 SQVTM, CDR2 ANQGSEA.

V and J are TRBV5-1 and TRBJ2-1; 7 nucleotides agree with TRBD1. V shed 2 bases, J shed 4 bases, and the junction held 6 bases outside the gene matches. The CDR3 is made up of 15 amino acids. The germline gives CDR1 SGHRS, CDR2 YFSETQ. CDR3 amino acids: CASSFGDSAYNEQFF. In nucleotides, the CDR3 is TGCGCCAGCAGCTTTGGGGACAGCGCTTACAATGAGCAGTTCTTC.

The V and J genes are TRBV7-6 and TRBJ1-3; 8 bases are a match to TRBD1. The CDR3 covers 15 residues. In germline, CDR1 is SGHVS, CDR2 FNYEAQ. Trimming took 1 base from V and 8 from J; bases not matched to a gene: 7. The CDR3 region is CASSLVTGETDTIYF. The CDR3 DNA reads TGTGCCAGCAGCTTAGTGACAGGGGAGACGGACACCATATATTTT.

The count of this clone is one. CDR3 sequence: CASSGWDRDYEQYF. CDR3 nucleotides: TGTGCCAGCAGTGGCTGGGACAGGGACTACGAGCAGTACTTC. The V gene is TRBV28, the J gene TRBJ2-7; 9 bases agree with TRBD1. The CDR3 is 14 residues long. In germline, CDR1 is MDHEN, CDR2 SYDVKM. V trimming: 5 bases; J trimming: 3 bases; junction bases outside the gene matches: 5.

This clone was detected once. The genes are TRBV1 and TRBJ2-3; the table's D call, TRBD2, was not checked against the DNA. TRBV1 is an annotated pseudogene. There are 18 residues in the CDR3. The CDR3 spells CTSSQNPDTGVSTDTQYF. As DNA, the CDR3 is TGCACCAGCAGCCAAAATCCGGACACGGGGGTTAGCACAGATACGCAGTATTTT.

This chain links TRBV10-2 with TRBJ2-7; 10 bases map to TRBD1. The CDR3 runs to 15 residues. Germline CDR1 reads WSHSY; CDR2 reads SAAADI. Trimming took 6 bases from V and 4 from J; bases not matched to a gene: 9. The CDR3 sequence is CASSEGQGLSYEQYF. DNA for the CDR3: TGCGCCAGCAGCGAGGGACAGGGGTTATCTTACGAGCAGTACTTC.

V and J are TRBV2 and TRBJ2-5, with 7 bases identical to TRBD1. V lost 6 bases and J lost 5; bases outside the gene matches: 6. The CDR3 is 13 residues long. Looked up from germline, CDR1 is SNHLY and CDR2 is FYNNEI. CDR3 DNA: TGTGCCAGCAGGACCCAGGGGGTGGAGACCCAGTACTTC. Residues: CASRTQGVETQYF.